This T cell receptor beta chain stems from a study of blood T cell repertoires in COVID-19. Study context: PBMCs, B-cell-depleted T cells, or T cells provided the cDNA or gDNA that made up the material.

The CDR3 is 13 amino acids. V was clipped by 6 bases and J by 5 bases; unmatched bases: 5. Recruits, aged about 18 to 95 years, lived in roughly 22 US areas. Sequenced by immunoSEQ multiplex PCR; TCRdb stores in-frame clones only, minus some. The data show 490,000 or so clones, about nine tenths seen once. The specimen was PBMCs or T cells enriched from blood (not recorded which). The sequence was obtained from a woman aged 55-75 years who had recovered from COVID-19. This chain joins TRBV12-3 or TRBV12-4 and TRBJ2-3; 7 bases agree with TRBD1. For the CDR3, the DNA is TGTGCCAGCAGCAGGGACAGACGAGATACGCAGTATTTT. Translation: CASSRDRRDTQYF.